The 17 T cell receptor beta chains given below trace back to one sample, sequenced in a study of blood T cell repertoires in COVID-19. The assay was immunoSEQ multiplex PCR, and TCRdb's table has in-frame clones only and misses some. Here the sample spans 200,000 to 250,000 clones, roughly 89% being singletons. Sequencing input: PBMCs or T cells enriched from blood (not recorded which). These receptors were taken from a woman aged 40 to 50 who had recovered from COVID-19.

This chain links TRBV5-4 with TRBJ2-7; TRBD2 aligns across 7 bases. CDR1 is SGHNT and CDR2 is YYREEE in the germline V gene (reference sequence). V dropped 1 base and J dropped 5; count of bases not matched to a gene: 9. This CDR3 is built from 15 residues. CDR3 DNA: TGTGCCAGCAGCTTGTTGGGTGGGAGGGCCCACGAGCAGTACTTC. Amino acid sequence: CASSLLGGRAHEQYF.

The gene calls are TRBV20-1 and TRBJ2-7; the D is unclear. Germline V gives CDR1 DFQATT, CDR2 SNEGSKA (reference sequence). Trimming removed 5 bases from V and 13 bases from J, with 15 bases in between. The length of the CDR3 is 10 residues. DNA for the CDR3: TGCAGTGCTTCTTCTAGTAGGCGATACTTC. Its translation is CSASSSRRYF.

The J gene is TRBJ2-7, the V gene TRBV10-2, with 7 bases aligning to TRBD2. CDR1 is WSHSY and CDR2 is SAAADI in the germline V gene. V lost 4 bases, J lost 5 bases, and 5 bases stayed unmatched. This CDR3 is 13 amino acids long. CDR3 DNA: TGCGCCAGCAGTGGGGGGGAGGGAGACGAGCAGTACTTC. This encodes CASSGGEGDEQYF.

The chain recombines TRBV2 with TRBJ1-1; 9 nucleotides match TRBD1. The J segment lost 3 bases and the V segment lost 9 bases, leaving 11 bases of the junction unmatched. The V gene's germline CDR1 is SNHLY and CDR2 FYNNEI. The CDR3 is made up of 15 amino acids. The DNA of the CDR3 is TGTGCCAGAGAGTCCCGGGACAGGGAGCACACTGAAGCTTTCTTT. Its protein product is CARESRDREHTEAFF.

This sequence joins TRBV6-5 and TRBJ1-2; 7 bases are shared with TRBD1. CDR1 is MNHEY, CDR2 SVGAGI, per germline. This CDR3 region has 12 residues. V was clipped by 6 bases and J by 4 bases; unmatched bases: 2. This chain's CDR3 is CASRQGIYGYTF. CDR3 nucleotide sequence: TGTGCCAGCAGACAGGGGATCTATGGCTACACCTTC.

This clone has more than one count but fewer than ten. V gene TRBV19 combines with J gene TRBJ2-4, with 7 bases that match TRBD2. This CDR3 comprises 19 residues. Unmatched junction bases numbered 12, after V lost 1 base and J lost 0 bases. CDR1 and CDR2 (germline): LNHDA, SQIVND (reference sequence). The CDR3 bases are TGTGCCAGTAGTATAGGAAGGGCTAGCGGAATACTAGCCAAAAACATTCAGTACTTC. This translates into CASSIGRASGILAKNIQYF.

The V call is TRBV19, the J call TRBJ2-1; no clear D gene. This CDR3 spans 10 amino acids. V was clipped by 11 bases and J by 7 bases, with 9 bases between them. The germline V gene encodes CDR1 LNHDA and CDR2 SQIVND (reference sequence). CDR3 loop: CALEENEQFF. The CDR3 DNA is TGTGCCTTAGAGGAAAATGAGCAGTTCTTC. The variable domain in full, completed from reference TRBV19 and TRBJ2-1, reads DGGITQSPKYLFRKEGQNVTLSCEQNLNHDAMYWYRQDPGQGLRLIYYSQIVNDFQKGDIAEGYSVSREKKESFPLTVTSAQKNPTAFYLCALEENEQFFGPGTRLTVL.

The chain combines TRBV4-1 with TRBJ2-6, with a possible D match to TRBD2 (6 bases). The V gene's germline CDR1 is MGHRA and CDR2 YSYEKL. Trimming left V 4 bases short and J 0 bases short, with 25 bases between. The CDR3 spans 21 residues. This CDR3 reads CASSPAWGVFTLRSGANVLTF. In nucleotides, the CDR3 is TGCGCCAGCAGCCCTGCATGGGGGGTCTTTACTTTACGCTCTGGGGCCAACGTCCTGACTTTC.

The rearrangement links TRBV24-1 to TRBJ2-4; D possibly corresponds to TRBD1 (6 bases). This CDR3 is built from 13 residues. Germline CDR1 is KGHDR and CDR2 is SFDVKD. V shed 11 bases and J shed 2 bases, with 12 bases lying between them. CDR3 nucleotide sequence: TGTGCCAACGGTGACAGGTCCAAAAACATTCAGTACTTC. Protein: CANGDRSKNIQYF.

The V and J genes are TRBV2 and TRBJ1-1, with TRBD1 identical over 9 bases. The V and J ends lost 8 bases and 0 bases, in that order; junction bases with no gene match: 10. Germline V gives CDR1 SNHLY, CDR2 FYNNEI. CDR3 length equals 16 residues. The CDR3 here is CASGGGQGYVNTEAFF. The CDR3 region has the DNA TGTGCCAGCGGGGGGGGACAGGGATACGTGAACACTGAAGCTTTCTTT. Using reference TRBV2 and TRBJ1-1 for the parts outside the CDR3, the full variable domain is EPEVTQTPSHQVTQMGQEVILRCVPISNHLYFYWYRQILGQKVEFLVSFYNNEISEKSEIFDDQFSVERPDGSNFTLKIRSTKLEDSAMYFCASGGGQGYVNTEAFFGQGTRLTVV.

This chain joins TRBV19 and TRBJ2-5, with TRBD1 matching 8 bases. CDR1 is LNHDA and CDR2 is SQIVND in the germline V gene (reference sequence). The trim removed 6 bases at V and 0 bases at J, leaving 3 bases unmatched. The CDR3 extends over 14 amino acids. CDR3 bases: TGTGCCAGTAGGTGGACAGGGAACCAAGAGACCCAGTACTTC. This encodes CASRWTGNQETQYF.

The rearrangement joins TRBV7-6 to TRBJ1-1; 7 bases match TRBD1. From germline, CDR1 is SGHVS and CDR2 FNYEAQ. This CDR3 spans 16 amino acids. The V gene end was trimmed by 5 bases and the J gene end by 0 bases; junction bases not matched to a gene: 9. For the CDR3, the DNA is TGTGCCAGCAGCCTTAAGACAGGGCAGCTGAACACTGAAGCTTTCTTT. Translating it yields CASSLKTGQLNTEAFF.

The chain is built from TRBV5-1 and TRBJ1-1; perhaps TRBD1 as D (5 bases). CDR3 size: 14 residues. Germline loops: CDR1 SGHRS, CDR2 YFSETQ. Trimming shortened V by 0 bases and J by 3 bases, and 9 bases separated the two germline ends. The CDR3 reads CASSLERGYTEAFF. The DNA for the CDR3 is TGCGCCAGCAGCTTGGAAAGGGGATACACTGAAGCTTTCTTT.

The chain couples TRBV7-2 to TRBJ1-5; D is undetermined. The CDR3 has 14 residues. The V and J ends lost 5 bases and 1 base respectively, with 9 bases between them. CDR1 is SGHTA and CDR2 is FQGNSA in the germline V gene. The CDR3 coding sequence is TGTGCCAGCAGCATGACACTGAGCAATCAGCCCCAGCATTTT. Translation gives CASSMTLSNQPQHF.

V is TRBV7-2 and J is TRBJ2-3; 13 nucleotides agree with TRBD2. The CDR3 runs to 17 residues. CDR1 is SGHTA, CDR2 FQGNSA, per germline. The V segment lost 4 bases and the J segment 8 bases; nucleotides outside the gene matches: 12. The CDR3 DNA sequence: TGTGCCAGCAGCTCCTTCGCAACTAGCGGGAGGGCGGTTACGCAGTATTTT. This sequence encodes CASSSFATSGRAVTQYF.

The rearrangement uses TRBV24-1 and TRBJ2-1, with 7 nucleotides matching TRBD1. The germline V gene has CDR1 KGHDR and CDR2 SFDVKD. V was pared by 4 bases and J by 5 bases, with 7 bases of the junction left unmatched. The CDR3 is 15 residues long. The CDR3 protein is CATSDQGVPDNEQFF. The CDR3 bases are TGTGCCACCAGTGACCAGGGGGTGCCGGACAATGAGCAGTTCTTC.

The V gene is TRBV12-3 or TRBV12-4, the J gene TRBJ1-5; D gene ambiguous. This CDR3 contains 13 residues. V was clipped by 6 bases and J by 7 bases, with 13 bases between them. CDR3 sequence reads: CASSGTVEQPQHF. The CDR3 DNA is TGTGCCAGCAGCGGAACGGTGGAGCAGCCCCAGCATTTT.